The rows below give T cell receptor beta chains drawn from one sample of a study of T cells after yellow fever vaccination. TCRdb reanalysed the 5' RACE reads using MiXCR and keeps one entry per CDR3 protein. The sample holds roughly 500,000 distinct CDR3 sequences, about 19% seen once. The input for sequencing was PBMCs, taken 15 days after the yellow fever booster vaccination. The source is a man aged 30 to 39 who received the YFV17D yellow fever vaccine. Each CDR3 is given with its conserved first and last residue. The D gene is left open where the match is weak. Rows may omit the clone size; those that give it use once, few, many or a size class.

CDR3aa: CSARDRRTGNTQYF
CDR3nt: TGCAGTGCTAGAGACAGGCGAACGGGGAATACGCAGTATTTT
abundance: few
d_gene: NA
j_gene: TRBJ2-3
v_gene: TRBV20-1

CDR3aa: CASSARTGEETQYF
CDR3nt: TGTGCCAGCAGCGCCCGGACAGGGGAAGAGACCCAGTACTTC
abundance: many
d_gene: TRBD1
j_gene: TRBJ2-5
v_gene: TRBV11-2

CDR3aa: CASSSKTASTDTQYF
CDR3nt: TGTGCCAGCAGCTCCAAGACAGCTAGCACAGATACGCAGTATTTT
abundance: NA
d_gene: NA
j_gene: TRBJ2-3
v_gene: TRBV7-9

CDR3aa: CASSLAGTRTDEQFF
CDR3nt: TGCGCCAGCAGCTTGGCGGGGACCCGCACGGATGAGCAGTTCTTC
abundance: NA
d_gene: NA
j_gene: TRBJ2-1
v_gene: TRBV5-1

CDR3aa: CASISFEGTVTGELFF
CDR3nt: TGTGCCAGCATCTCCTTTGAGGGGACGGTCACCGGGGAGCTGTTTTTT
abundance: NA
d_gene: NA
j_gene: TRBJ2-2
v_gene: TRBV5-5

CDR3aa: CASSYKGPRTDTQYF
CDR3nt: TGTGCCAGCAGCTACAAGGGACCGCGCACAGATACGCAGTATTTT
abundance: few
d_gene: NA
j_gene: TRBJ2-3
v_gene: TRBV7-2

CDR3aa: CASSYFGGQETQYF
CDR3nt: TGTGCCAGCAGTTACTTTGGGGGTCAAGAGACCCAGTACTTC
abundance: once
d_gene: NA
j_gene: TRBJ2-5
v_gene: TRBV6-5

CDR3aa: CASSFPGTGEITYEQYF
CDR3nt: TGTGCCAGCAGCTTTCCCGGGACAGGGGAGATAACCTACGAGCAGTACTTC
abundance: few
d_gene: TRBD1
j_gene: TRBJ2-7
v_gene: TRBV7-2

CDR3aa: CASSLISTRETQYF
CDR3nt: TGTGCCAGCAGCTTAATCTCTACCAGGGAGACCCAGTACTTC
abundance: NA
d_gene: NA
j_gene: TRBJ2-5
v_gene: TRBV7-6

CDR3aa: CASSYGGRKYF
CDR3nt: TGTGCCAGCAGTTACGGCGGGAGGAAGTACTTC
abundance: few
d_gene: TRBD2
j_gene: TRBJ2-7
v_gene: TRBV6-6

CDR3aa: CAISVGQGVSYEQYF
CDR3nt: TGTGCCATCAGTGTCGGTCAGGGGGTCTCCTACGAGCAGTACTTC
abundance: NA
d_gene: TRBD1
j_gene: TRBJ2-7
v_gene: TRBV10-3

CDR3aa: CASSPGIKETQYF
CDR3nt: TGTGCCAGCTCACCCGGGATTAAAGAGACCCAGTACTTC
abundance: NA
d_gene: NA
j_gene: TRBJ2-5
v_gene: TRBV18

CDR3aa: CASSLPTVQFTDTQYF
CDR3nt: TGCGCCAGCAGCTTGCCGACAGTCCAATTCACAGATACGCAGTATTTT
abundance: NA
d_gene: NA
j_gene: TRBJ2-3
v_gene: TRBV5-1

CDR3aa: CASSGDLNYGYTF
CDR3nt: TGCGCCAGCAGTGGGGACCTAAACTATGGCTACACCTTC
abundance: few
d_gene: NA
j_gene: TRBJ1-2
v_gene: TRBV10-1

CDR3aa: CASSRGTEKMNTEAFF
CDR3nt: TGTGCCAGCAGCCGAGGGACAGAAAAAATGAACACTGAAGCTTTCTTT
abundance: NA
d_gene: TRBD1
j_gene: TRBJ1-1
v_gene: TRBV11-2

CDR3aa: CASSLKGGGKETQYF
CDR3nt: TGTGCCAGCAGCTTAAAAGGAGGCGGGAAAGAGACCCAGTACTTC
abundance: NA
d_gene: NA
j_gene: TRBJ2-5
v_gene: TRBV7-9

CDR3aa: CASSLVENSPLHF
CDR3nt: TGCGCCAGCAGCTTGGTCGAGAATTCACCCCTCCACTTT
abundance: many
d_gene: NA
j_gene: TRBJ1-6
v_gene: TRBV5-1

CDR3aa: CASSRDRGTSGNTIYF
CDR3nt: TGTGCCAGCTCACGCGACAGGGGAACCTCTGGAAACACCATATATTTT
abundance: NA
d_gene: TRBD1
j_gene: TRBJ1-3
v_gene: TRBV18

CDR3aa: CASSLEGRQGDFGYTF
CDR3nt: TGTGCCAGCAGCCTAGAGGGGAGACAGGGTGACTTTGGCTACACCTTC
abundance: NA
d_gene: TRBD1
j_gene: TRBJ1-2
v_gene: TRBV7-6

CDR3aa: CSVSGNYEQYF
CDR3nt: TGCAGCGTTTCAGGGAACTACGAGCAGTACTTC
abundance: few
d_gene: NA
j_gene: TRBJ2-7
v_gene: TRBV29-1

CDR3aa: CASSPSQSADTQYF
CDR3nt: TGTGCCAGCAGCCCTAGCCAGAGCGCAGATACGCAGTATTTT
abundance: few
d_gene: NA
j_gene: TRBJ2-3
v_gene: TRBV9

CDR3aa: CAWSWQIQTDTQYF
CDR3nt: TGTGCCTGGAGTTGGCAGATCCAAACAGATACGCAGTATTTT
abundance: NA
d_gene: NA
j_gene: TRBJ2-3
v_gene: TRBV30

CDR3aa: CASSVAGTALNTEAFF
CDR3nt: TGTGCCAGCAGCGTAGCTGGGACAGCTTTGAACACTGAAGCTTTCTTT
abundance: NA
d_gene: TRBD1
j_gene: TRBJ1-1
v_gene: TRBV9

CDR3aa: CAISGRTGTGSYNEQFF
CDR3nt: TGTGCCATCAGTGGGAGAACCGGGACCGGCTCCTACAATGAGCAGTTCTTC
abundance: few
d_gene: NA
j_gene: TRBJ2-1
v_gene: TRBV10-3

CDR3aa: CASSLRLAGVFF
CDR3nt: TGTGCCAGCAGCCTTAGACTAGCGGGAGTGTTTTTC
abundance: NA
d_gene: TRBD2
j_gene: TRBJ2-7
v_gene: TRBV28

CDR3aa: CASSEGLAGYNEQFF
CDR3nt: TGTGCCAGCAGCGAGGGGCTAGCGGGGTACAATGAGCAGTTCTTC
abundance: many
d_gene: TRBD2
j_gene: TRBJ2-1
v_gene: TRBV2

CDR3aa: CASRDRVRTYEQYF
CDR3nt: TGTGCCAGCAGGGACAGGGTCCGTACCTACGAGCAGTACTTC
abundance: NA
d_gene: TRBD1
j_gene: TRBJ2-7
v_gene: TRBV2

CDR3aa: CASSQEGGRKAFF
CDR3nt: TGTGCCAGCAGCCAAGAAGGGGGCAGAAAAGCTTTCTTT
abundance: NA
d_gene: TRBD1
j_gene: TRBJ1-1
v_gene: TRBV3-1

CDR3aa: CASSTTRVVTDTQYF
CDR3nt: TGTGCCAGCAGCACAACTAGGGTGGTTACAGATACGCAGTATTTT
abundance: few
d_gene: NA
j_gene: TRBJ2-3
v_gene: TRBV7-2

CDR3aa: CATSTPTVGQDEKLFF
CDR3nt: TGTGCCACCAGCACCCCGACAGTAGGACAAGACGAAAAACTGTTTTTT
abundance: few
d_gene: NA
j_gene: TRBJ1-4
v_gene: TRBV15

CDR3aa: CASSARLAGGYEQYF
CDR3nt: TGTGCCAGCAGTGCACGACTAGCGGGAGGTTACGAGCAGTACTTC
abundance: NA
d_gene: TRBD2
j_gene: TRBJ2-7
v_gene: TRBV28

CDR3aa: CSAPSGYTYEQYF
CDR3nt: TGCAGTGCCCCTAGCGGGTATACCTACGAGCAGTACTTC
abundance: NA
d_gene: TRBD2
j_gene: TRBJ2-7
v_gene: TRBV20-1

CDR3aa: CASSWDWSTDTQYF
CDR3nt: TGTGCCAGCAGCTGGGACTGGAGCACAGATACGCAGTATTTT
abundance: NA
d_gene: NA
j_gene: TRBJ2-3
v_gene: TRBV5-5

CDR3aa: CASSLFQRQTQYF
CDR3nt: TGTGCCAGCAGTTTATTTCAGCGGCAGACCCAGTACTTC
abundance: NA
d_gene: NA
j_gene: TRBJ2-5
v_gene: TRBV28

CDR3aa: CASSFDRVGSPLHF
CDR3nt: TGTGCCAGCAGCTTTGACAGGGTTGGATCACCCCTCCACTTT
abundance: NA
d_gene: TRBD1
j_gene: TRBJ1-6
v_gene: TRBV14

CDR3aa: CASSLVLAGGAQYF
CDR3nt: TGTGCCAGCAGCTTAGTACTAGCGGGTGGGGCGCAGTATTTT
abundance: NA
d_gene: TRBD2
j_gene: TRBJ2-3
v_gene: TRBV7-2

CDR3aa: CSAESRALAKNIQYF
CDR3nt: TGCAGTGCGGAGAGCAGGGCATTAGCCAAAAACATTCAGTACTTC
abundance: many
d_gene: NA
j_gene: TRBJ2-4
v_gene: TRBV20-1

CDR3aa: CASSQLGSNYGYTF
CDR3nt: TGTGCCAGCAGCCAACTGGGCAGTAACTATGGCTACACCTTC
abundance: NA
d_gene: NA
j_gene: TRBJ1-2
v_gene: TRBV6-1

CDR3aa: CASSWGASSYEQYF
CDR3nt: TGTGCCAGCAGTTGGGGGGCGAGCTCCTACGAGCAGTACTTC
abundance: few
d_gene: NA
j_gene: TRBJ2-7
v_gene: TRBV27

CDR3aa: CASNIDGFEQFF
CDR3nt: TGTGCCAGCAACATAGACGGATTTGAGCAGTTCTTC
abundance: NA
d_gene: NA
j_gene: TRBJ2-1
v_gene: TRBV12-3/TRBV12-4

CDR3aa: CASSLTGQDTDTQYF
CDR3nt: TGTGCCAGCAGCTTAACGGGACAGGACACAGATACGCAGTATTTT
abundance: NA
d_gene: TRBD1
j_gene: TRBJ2-3
v_gene: TRBV7-2

CDR3aa: CASSSGAGRAYNEQFF
CDR3nt: TGTGCCAGCAGTTCCGGAGCGGGGAGGGCCTACAATGAGCAGTTCTTC
abundance: NA
d_gene: TRBD2
j_gene: TRBJ2-1
v_gene: TRBV6-5

CDR3aa: CASSSDRASKQPQHF
CDR3nt: TGTGCCAGCTCATCTGACAGGGCGTCCAAACAGCCCCAGCATTTT
abundance: NA
d_gene: TRBD1
j_gene: TRBJ1-5
v_gene: TRBV18

CDR3aa: CASSPGRRHQETQYF
CDR3nt: TGTGCCAGCAGTCCCGGACGGCGACACCAAGAGACCCAGTACTTC
abundance: few
d_gene: NA
j_gene: TRBJ2-5
v_gene: TRBV6-1

CDR3aa: CASSSEGQQLYSGANVLTF
CDR3nt: TGTGCCAGCAGCTCCGAGGGACAGCAACTCTACTCTGGGGCCAACGTCCTGACTTTC
abundance: NA
d_gene: TRBD1
j_gene: TRBJ2-6
v_gene: TRBV11-2

CDR3aa: CASSLMGLAGSEQFF
CDR3nt: TGTGCCAGCAGCTTAATGGGACTAGCGGGAAGCGAGCAGTTCTTC
abundance: many
d_gene: TRBD2
j_gene: TRBJ2-1
v_gene: TRBV7-2

CDR3aa: CASQSKQYF
CDR3nt: TGTGCCAGCCAAAGCAAGCAGTACTTC
abundance: NA
d_gene: NA
j_gene: TRBJ2-7
v_gene: TRBV6-5

CDR3aa: CASSPERSETQYF
CDR3nt: TGTGCCAGCTCACCAGAGAGGTCAGAGACCCAGTACTTC
abundance: NA
d_gene: NA
j_gene: TRBJ2-5
v_gene: TRBV18

CDR3aa: CASSPSGIAGGVWTGELFF
CDR3nt: TGTGCCAGCAGCCCAAGTGGAATAGCGGGAGGTGTATGGACCGGGGAGCTGTTTTTT
abundance: NA
d_gene: TRBD2
j_gene: TRBJ2-2
v_gene: TRBV14

CDR3aa: CASSYSNQYLTDTQYF
CDR3nt: TGTGCCAGCAGTTACTCGAACCAGTACCTCACAGATACGCAGTATTTT
abundance: NA
d_gene: NA
j_gene: TRBJ2-3
v_gene: TRBV6-5

CDR3aa: CASSPGPLEQFF
CDR3nt: TGTGCCAGCAGCCCTGGGCCTCTTGAGCAGTTCTTC
abundance: few
d_gene: NA
j_gene: TRBJ2-1
v_gene: TRBV7-8

CDR3aa: CASSSDVLANVLTF
CDR3nt: TGCGCCAGCAGCTCGGACGTTTTAGCCAACGTCCTGACTTTC
abundance: NA
d_gene: NA
j_gene: TRBJ2-6
v_gene: TRBV5-1

CDR3aa: CASSYSGAEASYNEQFF
CDR3nt: TGTGCCAGCAGTTATTCAGGCGCCGAGGCCTCCTACAATGAGCAGTTCTTC
abundance: many
d_gene: NA
j_gene: TRBJ2-1
v_gene: TRBV6-5

CDR3aa: CASSYLDLEANYGYTF
CDR3nt: TGTGCCAGCAGCTATTTAGACCTGGAGGCAAACTATGGCTACACCTTC
abundance: few
d_gene: NA
j_gene: TRBJ1-2
v_gene: TRBV7-6

CDR3aa: CSVAGTPSTDTQYF
CDR3nt: TGCAGCGTTGCCGGGACTCCTAGCACAGATACGCAGTATTTT
abundance: NA
d_gene: NA
j_gene: TRBJ2-3
v_gene: TRBV29-1